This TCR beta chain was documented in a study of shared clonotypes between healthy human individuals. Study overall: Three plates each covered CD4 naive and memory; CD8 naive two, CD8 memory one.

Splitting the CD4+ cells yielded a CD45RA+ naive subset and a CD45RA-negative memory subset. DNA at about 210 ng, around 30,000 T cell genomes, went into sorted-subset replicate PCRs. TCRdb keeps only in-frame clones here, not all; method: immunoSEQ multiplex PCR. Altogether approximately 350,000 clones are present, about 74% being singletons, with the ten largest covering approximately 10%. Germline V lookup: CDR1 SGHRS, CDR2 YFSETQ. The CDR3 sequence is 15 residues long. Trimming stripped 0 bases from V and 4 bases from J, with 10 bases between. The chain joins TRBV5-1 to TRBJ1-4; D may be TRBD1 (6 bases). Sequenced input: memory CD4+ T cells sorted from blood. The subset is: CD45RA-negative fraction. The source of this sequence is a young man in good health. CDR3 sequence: CASSLGRGGNEKLFF. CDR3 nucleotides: TGCGCCAGCAGCTTGGGCAGGGGCGGTAATGAAAAACTGTTTTTT.